This record looks at one T cell receptor (beta chain) sequence and its context. The antigen it recognizes is unknown. Read data end 3 residues before the CDR3 end; the end is taken from the germline J gene. As encoded in the germline V gene (reference sequence), CDR1 is SEHNR while CDR2 is FQNEAQ. The CDR3 starts with the cysteine, ends with the phenylalanine, and has 13 residues. The 30 bases shown cover part of the CDR3, and their frame starts at base 1. Compared with germline, V lacks 5 bases and J lacks 8 bases; bases without a gene match: 5. Every participant had a single incident cervical HPV16 infection, and prevalent HPV16 infections were excluded. Cervical HPV DNA was detected by MY09/MY11 PCR, and genotyping was performed by dot-blot hybridization. Roughly 15 mL of heparinized blood was centrifuged, after which the buffy coat was aliquoted, frozen at -30 degrees C, and then stored at -80 degrees C. Genomic DNA was extracted from buffy coat specimens using QIAGEN kits.

The data are from a study of T cells in women clearing cervical HPV infection (dated by TCRdb to the late 2010s). Looking at the study overall: The cases were some 27 women with histologically confirmed HPV16-related CIN3 or worse, and 2 of these cases were invasive cancers. The 20 to 25 controls were women who cleared a single incident HPV16 infection within 12 months without developing precancer or cancer. Blood from cases was drawn at the visit where the lesion was first identified, while blood from controls was drawn once the infection was no longer detected. For cases, the median interval between lesion detection and blood sampling was around 160 days, with an interquartile range of roughly 90 to 230 days. Since only a few of the women had HLA typing available, the possibility that HLA type was acting as a confounder could not be ruled out. Nested within Costa Rica's Guanacaste HPV Natural History Study, an exploratory proof-of-principle case-control study compared TCR repertoires across cervical HPV16 outcomes. Cases and controls were matched on age within five years and on year of sample collection. Cases had a median age of roughly 35 years compared with 38 to 40 for controls, and baseline characteristics showed no significant differences between the groups. In the parent cohort, about 10,000 women aged 18 or older were enrolled in Guanacaste, Costa Rica, during about 1992 to 1994 and were followed for roughly seven years. As quality controls, five blinded duplicates were added to each group, bringing the total to approximately 60 samples made up of approximately 50 participants and some ten replicates.

Using the immunoSEQ assay, multiplex PCR amplified TCR beta CDR3 regions from an average of 1200 ng of genomic DNA per sample. The assay corrected primer bias using a complete synthetic TCR repertoire to establish an amplification baseline. Amplicons were sequenced on the Illumina platform. On the study's bioinformatics: Sequences were error-corrected by clustering with frequency ratios and a modified nearest-neighbor algorithm, then analyzed in the immunoSEQ Analyzer with IMGT gene definitions. TCR richness and evenness were averaged over 20 rarefaction repeats at each rarefaction depth, excluding samples with fewer sequences than the depth. Wilcoxon rank sum tests with FDR correction were used to compare relative abundances of V, D and J genes between the groups. In the blinded duplicates, the intraclass correlation was 90% to 97% for TCR richness and averaged around 78% across approximately 60 gene segments. Not all clones reach the TCRdb copy of this immuneACCESS table, which keeps in-frame sequences only. Checked studies attribute under half of the gap to unresolved V genes and leave the rest unexplained. V and J calls and clone size follow that table, whereas D and trimming were derived from the DNA. The sample table on file contains 40,000 or so clones. The top ten clonotypes cover around 5.8% of the sample.

What the research found in general, with its limitations: TRBV6-7 relative abundance was lower in cases than in controls (around 0.11% versus 0.16%; Bonferroni P = 0.0008). Random forest classifiers that combined richness and V gene abundances separated cases from controls with an estimated AUC of roughly 0.83. Whether associations preceded infection or resulted from infection could not be shown with the cross-sectional design, and effector/memory subsets and HPV-specific T cells were not isolated. Because the number of T cells in each sample was unknown, differences in richness could reflect differing T-cell content rather than repertoire biology. Significantly higher TCR repertoire richness was observed in CIN3+ cases than in controls across sequencing depths, whereas no difference in evenness was found.

The source of this sequence is a woman aged 18 to 75 with a cervical HPV16 infection that either progressed to CIN3+ or cleared (not recorded which). This sequence uses TRBV7-9 and TRBJ1-4, and TRBD1 matches 7 of the central bases. The specimen sequenced was blood buffy coat. This receptor has the CDR3 CASSLNRGEKLFF. The CDR3 bases that were read are TGTGCCAGCAGCCTAAACAGGGGAGAAAAA.